Shown below are 30 T cell receptor beta chains from a single sample sequenced in a study of cytomegalovirus exposure and HLA in healthy donors. Method: immunoSEQ multiplex PCR; TCRdb's copy keeps in-frame clones and lacks some. Counted here are around 100,000 clones, about 94% occurring once; the ten biggest clones make up roughly 0.9%. The sequenced material came from PBMCs. The receptors derive from a woman aged 18 to 35 in good health and CMV-seronegative.

In this sample, this clone turned up once. V and J are TRBV4-3 and TRBJ2-4, with a possible D match to TRBD1 (6 bases). Germline V lookup: CDR1 LGHNA, CDR2 YSLEER. Trimming pared 2 bases from V and 9 bases from J, leaving 11 bases between. There are 13 residues in the CDR3. The CDR3 reads CASSQQGFSIQYF. CDR3 sequence (DNA): TGCGCCAGCAGCCAACAGGGGTTCAGCATTCAGTACTTC.

The rearrangement joins TRBV18 to TRBJ1-2, with TRBD1 identical over 11 bases. The germline V gene has CDR1 KGHSH and CDR2 LQKENI. The J segment lost 2 bases and the V segment lost 3 bases, leaving 2 bases of the junction unmatched. The CDR3 is 15 amino acids. This CDR3 reads CASSPGQGANYGYTF. In nucleotides, the CDR3 is TGTGCCAGCTCACCTGGACAGGGGGCCAACTATGGCTACACCTTC.

The V gene is TRBV7-9, the J gene TRBJ2-5, with 7 bases identical to TRBD2. The junction had 5 bases not matched to a gene; V was cut back by 7 bases and J by 3 bases. The CDR3 loop spans 13 amino acids. Germline CDR1 reads SEHNR; CDR2 reads FQNEAQ (reference sequence). CDR3 DNA: TGTGCCAGCAACCGACGGGGGGAAGAGACCCAGTACTTC. Translated, it gives CASNRRGEETQYF.

J is TRBJ2-7 and V is TRBV5-1; 10 bases match TRBD1. Germline V gene data show CDR1 as SGHRS and CDR2 as YFSETQ. V lost 0 bases to trimming and J lost 1 base; unmatched junction nucleotides: 4. The CDR3 is made up of 16 amino acids. This CDR3 reads CASSLGRTGGSYEQYF. Here the CDR3 DNA reads TGCGCCAGCAGCTTGGGTCGGACAGGGGGTTCCTACGAGCAGTACTTC.

Here the CDR3 DNA reads TGTGCCAGCGCCGGGGGGGCGGGCACCGGGGAGCTGTTTTTT. Residues: CASAGGAGTGELFF. The chain uses TRBV7-9 and TRBJ2-2; 8 bases agree with TRBD2. The CDR3 spans 14 residues. Germline-derived CDR1 and CDR2 are SEHNR and FQNEAQ (reference sequence). After removal of 8 bases from V and 4 bases from J, the junction contained 6 bases not matched to a gene.

The rearrangement joins TRBV27 to TRBJ1-3; 9 bases are a match to TRBD1. Trimming removed 5 bases from V and 8 bases from J; junction bases left unmatched: 4. The CDR3 is 13 residues long. CDR1 is MNHEY, CDR2 SMNVEV, per germline (reference sequence). CDR3 bases: TGTGCCAGCAGTACGGGACAGGGATACACCATATATTTT. Its translation: CASSTGQGYTIYF.

This clone appeared a single time. This chain joins TRBV6-4 and TRBJ2-6; D remains unclear. The CDR3 contains 15 residues. V lost 2 bases and J 0 bases, leaving 5 bases between the germline ends. The V gene's germline CDR1 is MRHNA and CDR2 SNTAGT. The CDR3 spells CASSDTDSGANVLTF. In DNA form, the CDR3 reads TGTGCCAGCAGTGACACAGACTCTGGGGCCAACGTCCTGACTTTC.

The V call is TRBV5-1, the J call TRBJ1-2, with D hard to call. Deletions cut 1 base from V and 0 bases from J, with 4 bases between. The CDR3 runs 13 residues. Germline V gives CDR1 SGHRS, CDR2 YFSETQ. The CDR3 reads CASSLTANYGYTF. CDR3 coding DNA: TGCGCCAGCAGCTTGACAGCTAACTATGGCTACACCTTC.

The V and J genes are TRBV25-1 and TRBJ1-2; possibly TRBD1 for D (5 bases). There are 14 residues in the CDR3. Trimming pared 3 bases from V and 3 bases from J, leaving 11 bases between. Germline lookup yields CDR1 MGHDK and CDR2 SYGVNS. CDR3 amino acids: CASSDDSYDYGYTF. In nucleotides, the CDR3 is TGTGCCAGCAGTGACGACAGCTATGACTATGGCTACACCTTC.

V gene TRBV10-3 combines with J gene TRBJ2-7, with TRBD2 matching 13 bases. The CDR3 extends over 14 amino acids. V was clipped by 7 bases and J by 5 bases; unmatched bases: 5. Germline CDR1 ENHRY, CDR2 SYGVKD. CDR3 nucleotide sequence: TGTGCCATCACAGGACTAGCGGGAGTCGACGAGCAGTACTTC. It yields the protein CAITGLAGVDEQYF.

The J gene is TRBJ2-3, the V gene TRBV11-3, with D uncertain. From germline, CDR1 is SGHNT and CDR2 YENEEA. This CDR3 is built from 14 residues. Trimming left V 1 base short and J 6 bases short, with 11 bases between. CDR3 DNA: TGTGCCAGCAGCTTAGGAACGGTGGTGGATACGCAGTATTTT. Its protein is CASSLGTVVDTQYF. Combining the CDR3 with reference TRBV11-3 and TRBJ2-3 gives the whole variable domain EAGVVQSPRYKIIEKKQPVAFWCNPISGHNTLYWYLQNLGQGPELLIRYENEEAVDDSQLPKDRFSAERLKGVDSTLKIQPAELGDSAVYLCASSLGTVVDTQYFGPGTRLTVL.

The sample holds one count of this clone. This rearrangement joins TRBV30 to TRBJ2-1; 7 nucleotides agree with TRBD2. CDR3 length equals 14 residues. Looked up from germline, CDR1 is GTSNPN and CDR2 is SVGIG (reference sequence). The CDR3 DNA reads TGTGCTGCGGGAGAGCCAAACGTTTACAATGAGCAGTTCTTC. This translates into CAAGEPNVYNEQFF.

The chain combines TRBV7-3 with TRBJ2-3, with TRBD2 identical over 7 bases. Germline CDR1 reads SGHTA; CDR2 reads FQGTGA. The CDR3 spans 16 residues. Trimming at V came to 0 bases and at J to 2 bases, leaving 5 bases not matched to a gene. The CDR3 protein is CASSLTGGGDTDTQYF. CDR3 DNA sequence: TGTGCCAGCAGCTTAACTGGCGGGGGAGACACAGATACGCAGTATTTT.

V gene TRBV27 combines with J gene TRBJ1-2; TRBD1 is a possible D gene (5 bases). V shed 6 bases and J shed 1 base, with 12 bases lying between them. From germline, CDR1 is MNHEY and CDR2 SMNVEV (reference sequence). The CDR3 is 14 residues long. The CDR3 region has the DNA TGTGCCAGCAGAAGCGGGGGTTATAACTATGGCTACACCTTC. Its translation is CASRSGGYNYGYTF.

The chain joins TRBV9 to TRBJ2-3; 9 bases map to TRBD2. V was pared by 4 bases and J by 8 bases, with 17 bases of the junction left unmatched. CDR3 size: 17 residues. CDR1 is SGDLS and CDR2 is YYNGEE in the germline V gene. CDR3: CASSTTGGLAGWGTQYF. CDR3 nucleotide sequence: TGTGCCAGCAGCACAACCGGGGGGCTAGCGGGATGGGGTACGCAGTATTTT.

The chain couples TRBV7-9 to TRBJ2-1; a weak D match, TRBD2 (5 bases). The CDR3 runs to 15 residues. Trimming cost V 0 bases and J 7 bases, with 13 bases left between them. The V gene's germline CDR1 is SEHNR and CDR2 FQNEAQ (reference sequence). CDR3 nucleotide sequence: TGTGCCAGCAGCTTAGCGTCGGTAGCGAAGAATGAGCAGTTCTTC. It is translated as CASSLASVAKNEQFF.

The chain recombines TRBV28 with TRBJ2-7, with D unclear. Germline assignment: CDR1 MDHEN and CDR2 SYDVKM. The germline V and J ends were trimmed by 7 bases and 4 bases, with 8 bases remaining between them. This CDR3 region has 11 residues. CDR3 DNA sequence: TGTGCCAGCATTACCGGGTACGAGCAGTACTTC. It codes for CASITGYEQYF. Based on the CDR3 plus reference TRBV28 and TRBJ2-7, the full variable domain is DVKVTQSSRYLVKRTGEKVFLECVQDMDHENMFWYRQDPGLGLRLIYFSYDVKMKEKGDIPEGYSVSREKKERFSLILESASTNQTSMYLCASITGYEQYFGPGTRLTVT.

This clone appeared a single time. The gene calls are TRBV30 and TRBJ1-6, with a weak D call TRBD1 (5 bases). The CDR3 runs to 14 residues. Germline CDR1 and CDR2: GTSNPN and SVGIG (reference sequence). V was shortened by 6 bases and J by 0 bases, with 9 bases between the two germline ends. CDR3 residues: CACSRDSYNSPLHF. The DNA for the CDR3 is TGTGCCTGCTCCAGGGACTCCTATAATTCACCCCTCCACTTT. Complete variable domain (other parts from reference TRBV30 and TRBJ1-6): SQTIHQWPATLVQPVGSPLSLECTVEGTSNPNLYWYRQAAGRGLQLLFYSVGIGQISSEVPQNLSASRPQDRQFILSSKKLLLSDSGFYLCACSRDSYNSPLHFGNGTRLTVT.

The chain employs TRBV27 and TRBJ1-2, with D tentatively TRBD1 (6 bases). Germline V gene sequence: CDR1 MNHEY, CDR2 SMNVEV (reference sequence). The CDR3 loop spans 15 amino acids. Deletions cut 5 bases from V and 3 bases from J, with 16 bases between. For the CDR3, the DNA is TGTGCCAGCAGTGCTACCCCGACAGGAGACTATGGCTACACCTTC. This codes for CASSATPTGDYGYTF.

Details on this clone: Other DNA variants within this sample encode the same CDR3. The chain joins TRBV7-9 to TRBJ2-2, with 9 bases lining up with TRBD1. Germline CDR1 reads SEHNR; CDR2 reads FQNEAQ (reference sequence). The CDR3 is 13 amino acids. V shed 6 bases and J 5 bases; nucleotides not matched to a gene: 1. The DNA for the CDR3 is TGTGCCAGCAGGGGACAGGGTACCGGGGAGCTGTTTTTT. Its protein product is CASRGQGTGELFF. Complete variable domain (other parts from reference TRBV7-9 and TRBJ2-2): DTGVSQNPRHKITKRGQNVTFRCDPISEHNRLYWYRQTLGQGPEFLTYFQNEAQLEKSRLLSDRFSAERPKGSFSTLEIQRTEQGDSAMYLCASRGQGTGELFFGEGSRLTVL.

The V gene is TRBV6-5, the J gene TRBJ1-2; D perhaps matches TRBD1 (5 bases). V lost 5 bases, J lost 4 bases, and 14 bases lay in between. This CDR3 spans 14 amino acids. The germline gives CDR1 MNHEY, CDR2 SVGAGI. In DNA form, the CDR3 reads TGTGCCAGCAGTCTTTCGATAGGGGCCTATGGCTACACCTTC. Its protein product is CASSLSIGAYGYTF.

This chain links TRBV10-3 with TRBJ2-1; TRBD2 agrees at 9 bases. This CDR3 has 16 residues. The V segment lost 0 bases and the J segment 5 bases; nucleotides outside the gene matches: 5. In germline, CDR1 is ENHRY, CDR2 SYGVKD. The CDR3 region is CAISESWASGDNEQFF. The DNA of the CDR3 is TGTGCCATCAGTGAGTCGTGGGCTAGCGGGGACAATGAGCAGTTCTTC.

The gene calls are TRBV5-6 and TRBJ2-7; tentatively, D is TRBD2 (6 bases). V was pared by 7 bases and J by 9 bases, with 23 bases between. The CDR3 loop spans 14 amino acids. CDR1 and CDR2 (germline): SGHDT, YYEEEE. The CDR3 reads CASQQRRDPTVQYF. The CDR3 DNA reads as TGTGCCAGCCAACAACGGAGGGACCCCACGGTGCAGTACTTC.

V and J are TRBV19 and TRBJ2-2, with 16 positions matching TRBD2. V dropped 8 bases and J dropped 6; count of bases not matched to a gene: 9. CDR3 length equals 17 residues. Germline CDR1 reads LNHDA; CDR2 reads SQIVND (reference sequence). The CDR3 DNA is TGTGCCAGTTCGCTAGGGACTAGCGGGGGGGCACCCGGGGAGCTGTTTTTT. The encoded protein is CASSLGTSGGAPGELFF.

CDR3 sequence: CASTSGTESYSNQPQHF. CDR3 coding DNA: TGTGCCAGTACCTCCGGGACAGAATCATATAGCAATCAGCCCCAGCATTTT. This chain connects TRBV19 to TRBJ1-5; 7 bases align to TRBD1. Germline V gives CDR1 LNHDA, CDR2 SQIVND (reference sequence). The CDR3 contains 17 residues. V lost 7 bases, J lost 0 bases, and 12 bases stayed unmatched.

This clone was seen only a few times. The chain employs TRBV11-2 and TRBJ1-3; D gene ambiguous. CDR1 and CDR2 (germline): SGHAT, FQNNGV. This CDR3 is built from 14 residues. Trimming removed 4 bases from V and 0 bases from J, with 7 bases in between. The CDR3 DNA is TGTGCCAGCAGCTCTCAGGACTCTGGAAACACCATATATTTT. It translates to CASSSQDSGNTIYF.

CDR3 coding DNA: TGTGCCAGCAGCCGGGGACAGGGCGTCTACAATGAGCAGTTCTTC. Translated: CASSRGQGVYNEQFF. The V call is TRBV7-3, the J call TRBJ2-1, with TRBD1 identical over 9 bases. CDR1 SGHTA and CDR2 FQGTGA come from the germline V gene. The CDR3 consists of 15 residues. Trimming cost V 5 bases and J 3 bases; bases outside gene matches: 5. The complete variable domain, with remaining parts taken from reference TRBV7-3 and TRBJ2-1, reads GAGVSQTPSNKVTEKGKYVELRCDPISGHTALYWYRQSLGQGPEFLIYFQGTGAADDSGLPNDRFFAVRPEGSVSTLKIQRTERGDSAVYLCASSRGQGVYNEQFFGPGTRLTVL.

The chain combines TRBV10-3 with TRBJ2-1; the D gene is possibly TRBD2 (6 bases). Germline CDR1 reads ENHRY; CDR2 reads SYGVKD. The CDR3 spans 12 residues. Trimming removed 0 bases from V and 13 bases from J, with 10 bases in between. For the CDR3, the DNA is TGTGCCATCAGTGAGTCCGCGACTAGTCAGTTCTTC. Translating gives CAISESATSQFF.

The gene calls are TRBV5-8 and TRBJ2-1; D perhaps matches TRBD2 (6 bases). The length of the CDR3 is 15 residues. V lost 7 bases and J lost 3, with 17 bases in between. Per the germline V gene, CDR1 is SGHTS and CDR2 is YDEGEE. CDR3 sequence: CASLSRGRSYNEQFF. CDR3 DNA: TGTGCCAGCCTTAGCCGGGGGAGGAGCTACAATGAGCAGTTCTTC. The whole variable domain, remainder taken from reference TRBV5-8 and TRBJ2-1, is EAGVTQSPTHLIKTRGQQATLRCSPISGHTSVYWYQQALGLGLQFLLWYDEGEERNRGNFPPRFSGRQFPNYSSELNVNALELEDSALYLCASLSRGRSYNEQFFGPGTRLTVL.

The V gene is TRBV6-6, the J gene TRBJ1-5, with TRBD1 matching 7 bases. The CDR3 is made up of 15 amino acids. Germline-derived CDR1 and CDR2 are MNHNY and SVGAGI (reference sequence). The trim removed 0 bases at V and 5 bases at J, leaving 4 bases unmatched. The CDR3 loop is CASSYSGDRHQPQHF. The DNA of the CDR3 is TGTGCCAGCAGTTACTCGGGGGACAGACATCAGCCCCAGCATTTT.